The clone carrying this T cell receptor (beta chain) was seen a handful of times. The source of the sample is a study of blood T cell repertoires in COVID-19. About the research overall: Specimens from acute and convalescent COVID-19 originated in the United States, Italy and Spain. Sources were T cells, B-cell-depleted T cells, or PBMCs; the material itself was cDNA or gDNA.

As handled by the study authors: Reference gene primer amplification gave nucleated cell count estimates. The method was immunoSEQ multiplex PCR; TCRdb's version includes in-frame clones alone and lacks a portion of them. The DNA was the basis for D and trimming; V, J and clone size are from that table. Of 65,000 to 85,000 clones listed, roughly nine tenths are singletons. This CDR3 spans 15 amino acids. Germline V gene lookup returns CDR1 SEHNR and CDR2 FQNEAQ (reference sequence). After removal of 2 bases from V and 2 bases from J, the junction contained 5 bases not matched to a gene. The chain recombines TRBV7-9 with TRBJ2-7; 8 bases fit TRBD1. What was sequenced was peripheral blood. The clonotype originates from a man aged 50 to 60 with active COVID-19. CDR3 sequence: CASSLFRQGTYEQYF. CDR3 in DNA: TGTGCCAGCAGCTTATTCCGACAGGGGACCTACGAGCAGTACTTC. Full variable domain (missing parts from reference TRBV7-9 and TRBJ2-7): DTGVSQNPRHKITKRGQNVTFRCDPISEHNRLYWYRQTLGQGPEFLTYFQNEAQLEKSRLLSDRFSAERPKGSFSTLEIQRTEQGDSAMYLCASSLFRQGTYEQYFGPGTRLTVT.